The present entry profiles one TCR beta chain with its context. What it recognizes is unknown. A much larger clone sits a single nucleotide away, making a read error possible. TCRdb ran MiXCR on the reads and lists one entry per CDR3 protein. The data hold hundreds of thousands of distinct CDR3 sequences, with 35% observed a single time. This specimen belongs to a study of T cell repertoires in cytomegalovirus infection. Across the study: In public TCR beta signatures, there were indications of both CMV infection and matching HLA type.

V gave up 6 bases and J gave up 3 bases, with 20 bases separating them. Germline V gene data show CDR1 as MNHEY and CDR2 as SVGAGI. This CDR3 is 16 amino acids long. General study findings and limits: Summed frequency of public TCR beta families distinguished CMV carriers with the relevant HLA. Ex vivo, HLA-C-restricted CMV-specific TCR beta clonotypes prevailed over the rest of the response.

This sequence originates from a human donor in good health (CMV status not recorded). Some clones in this sample may be carry-over from other donors' samples. J is TRBJ2-5 and V is TRBV6-5; TRBD2 might be the D (5 bases). The source material was PBMCs. The CDR3 region is CASRSRLVAWEETQYF. The CDR3 region has the DNA TGTGCCAGCAGGTCCCGTCTAGTAGCGTGGGAAGAGACCCAGTACTTC.